This T cell receptor beta chain appears in the sequencing data of a study of T cells in Graves' hyperthyroidism and ophthalmopathy. Study-level findings and limits: Expanded thyroid clonotypes (above 0.001) were mostly also found in blood.

Germline V gene sequence: CDR1 LGHNA, CDR2 YSLEER. There are 17 residues in the CDR3. Trimming removed 2 bases at V and 5 bases at J, with 21 bases between. Notes on this clonotype: Antigen unknown.

Amplified TCR beta CDR3 regions came from RNA transcripts. TCR CDR3 regions were first amplified by RT-PCR with HTBI primers. A single record per CDR3 protein comes from TCRdb applying MiXCR to the multiplex PCR reads. The data show almost 600,000 distinct CDR3 sequences, under 60% seen once. Graves' hyperthyroidism is called stable when ophthalmopathy does not progress within 18 months. Not enrolled were patients with uncontrolled infection, other autoimmune disease, pregnancy or lactation. Each diagnosis drew on symptoms, thyroxine, TRAb, thyroid ultrasound and orbital computed tomography findings.

The V and J genes are TRBV4-3 and TRBJ2-5, with a weak D call TRBD2 (5 bases). Sequenced material: peripheral blood or thyroid tissue (not recorded which). This clonotype originated in a woman in her late teens or twenties with Graves' hyperthyroidism. The CDR3 loop is CASSQTLVGAYNETQYF. The CDR3 DNA reads TGCGCCAGCAGCCAAACCTTAGTGGGAGCGTACAATGAGACCCAGTACTTC.